The 22 T cell receptor beta chains reported below all come from one sample, sequenced in a study of cytomegalovirus exposure and HLA in healthy donors. PCR amplification relied on 60 Vbeta primers (plus 13 Jbeta primers). The method was immunoSEQ multiplex PCR; TCRdb's version includes in-frame clones alone and lacks a portion of them. Among under 150,000 clones, 80% were seen once, and the ten largest hold approximately 0.97%. Sequencing was done on a sample of PBMCs. These receptors came from a human donor in good health.

The J gene is TRBJ2-2, the V gene TRBV5-1; the match to TRBD1 covers 10 bases. The CDR3 length is 15 residues. Germline-derived CDR1 and CDR2 are SGHRS and YFSETQ. The trim removed 4 bases at V and 4 bases at J, leaving 4 bases unmatched. As DNA, the CDR3 is TGCGCCAGCAGCCCTAGGACAGGGGGCACCGGGGAGCTGTTTTTT. Translating it yields CASSPRTGGTGELFF.

This clone appeared once. The chain couples TRBV7-9 to TRBJ2-5; maybe TRBD1 (7 bases). CDR1 SEHNR and CDR2 FQNEAQ come from the germline V gene (reference sequence). The CDR3 loop spans 14 amino acids. V dropped 4 bases and J dropped 1 base, with 10 bases sitting between them. CDR3 in amino acids: CASSSQGGQETQYF. DNA for the CDR3: TGTGCCAGCAGCTCGCAGGGGGGCCAAGAGACCCAGTACTTC.

This clone was seen a few times. The J gene is TRBJ1-1, the V gene TRBV19, with D perhaps matching TRBD1 (6 bases). V was clipped by 7 bases and J by 1 base, with 16 bases between them. Per germline, CDR1 LNHDA and CDR2 SQIVND (reference sequence). The CDR3 has 15 amino acids. CDR3 in amino acids: CASKKMDRTNTEAFF. DNA of the CDR3: TGTGCCAGTAAAAAGATGGACAGAACGAACACTGAAGCTTTCTTT.

As for this clone: The sample carries other DNA sequences with the same CDR3. V gene TRBV27 combines with J gene TRBJ1-2; D gene uncertain. CDR3 length: 16 residues. The V gene lost 0 bases and the J gene lost 3 bases, with 14 bases spanning the gap. CDR1 and CDR2 from the germline V gene are MNHEY and SMNVEV (reference sequence). The CDR3 is CASSLSILGGHYGYTF. Here the CDR3 DNA reads TGTGCCAGCAGTTTATCGATCCTGGGAGGACACTATGGCTACACCTTC.

This clone has just a few counts. The genes are TRBV18 and TRBJ2-7; perhaps TRBD1 as D (5 bases). Germline lookup yields CDR1 KGHSH and CDR2 LQKENI. Deletions cut 2 bases from V and 5 bases from J, with 10 bases between. The CDR3 spans 13 residues. The CDR3 DNA reads as TGTGCCAGCTCACCAAGGGGCGAGAACGAGCAGTACTTC. Amino acid sequence: CASSPRGENEQYF.

The chain couples TRBV4-2 to TRBJ2-7; 8 bases agree with TRBD2. The germline gives CDR1 LGHNA, CDR2 YNFKEQ. The CDR3 covers 16 residues. V shed 3 bases and J 3 bases; nucleotides not matched to a gene: 10. CDR3 DNA: TGTGCCAGCAGCCAGAAAGGCGGGGGGACTCACTACGAGCAGTACTTC. Its translation: CASSQKGGGTHYEQYF.

This chain uses TRBV10-3 with TRBJ2-4; no clear D. This CDR3 is built from 17 residues. Germline V CDR1 and CDR2: ENHRY, SYGVKD. With 3 bases removed from V and 1 base from J, the gap between germline ends came to 16 bases. CDR3 region: CAISDPIGQEAKNIQYF. The CDR3 bases are TGTGCCATCAGTGACCCAATTGGGCAAGAGGCCAAAAACATTCAGTACTTC.

This chain links TRBV7-8 with TRBJ2-7; 8 positions agree with TRBD1. This CDR3 has 17 amino acids. Germline V lookup: CDR1 SGHVS, CDR2 FQNEAQ. J gave up 1 base and V 3 bases, and 11 bases lay outside the gene matches. The CDR3 is CASSLSNRGEISYEQYF. CDR3 in DNA: TGTGCCAGCAGCTTGAGCAACAGGGGGGAAATTTCCTACGAGCAGTACTTC.

This sequence joins TRBV4-2 and TRBJ2-3; 13 bases fit TRBD2. CDR3 length: 23 amino acids. The germline CDR1 and CDR2 sequences are LGHNA and YNFKEQ. V lost 0 bases to trimming and J lost 2 bases; unmatched junction nucleotides: 20. This chain's CDR3 is CASSQEILGLAGEPDHYTDTQYF. The CDR3 DNA follows: TGTGCCAGCAGCCAAGAAATACTAGGACTAGCGGGGGAGCCCGACCATTACACAGATACGCAGTATTTT.

The chain has TRBV6-1 and TRBJ2-5; 7 bases are a match to TRBD2. CDR1 is MNHNS, CDR2 SASEGT, per germline. This CDR3 has 13 amino acids. V dropped 4 bases and J dropped 4; count of bases not matched to a gene: 3. The CDR3 sequence is CASSVTSVETQYF. As DNA, the CDR3 is TGTGCCAGCAGTGTTACTAGCGTAGAGACCCAGTACTTC.

This chain connects TRBV4-1 to TRBJ1-2; a possible D gene is TRBD1 (5 bases). The CDR3 length is 16 residues. Germline CDR1 and CDR2: MGHRA and YSYEKL. V was cut by 4 bases and J by 4 bases, with 19 bases left in between. In DNA form, the CDR3 reads TGCGCCAGCAGCCCCCGTTTGACAGAGAGGATCTATGGCTACACCTTC. This sequence encodes CASSPRLTERIYGYTF.

V is TRBV19 and J is TRBJ1-2, with D possibly TRBD1 on 5 matching bases. Trimming cost V 6 bases and J 4 bases, with 12 bases left between them. This CDR3 is built from 13 residues. Per germline, CDR1 LNHDA and CDR2 SQIVND (reference sequence). As DNA, the CDR3 is TGTGCCAGTAGGCCGGGACTGAGCTATGGCTACACCTTC. Residues: CASRPGLSYGYTF.

V is TRBV7-9 and J is TRBJ1-2; 9 bases are a match to TRBD1. The CDR3 is made up of 15 amino acids. Germline V CDR1 and CDR2: SEHNR, FQNEAQ (reference sequence). V lost 5 bases to trimming and J lost 5 bases; unmatched junction nucleotides: 9. CDR3: CASSTTGGAWYGYTF. In DNA form, the CDR3 reads TGTGCCAGCAGCACTACAGGGGGCGCGTGGTATGGCTACACCTTC.

The V and J genes are TRBV9 and TRBJ2-5; 7 nucleotides match TRBD2. The assigned J gene may be wrong: the sequence end matches TRBJ2-7 better. This CDR3 is built from 16 residues. In germline, CDR1 is SGDLS, CDR2 YYNGEE. The CDR3, as DNA: TGTGCCAGCAGCCTCTCCCCCACCGGGACTACTTACGAGCAGTACTTC. This translates into CASSLSPTGTTYEQYF.

V and J are TRBV11-2 and TRBJ1-1; TRBD1 matches at 10 bases. CDR3 size: 14 residues. Germline loops: CDR1 SGHAT, CDR2 FQNNGV. The J segment lost 4 bases and the V segment lost 1 base, leaving 0 bases of the junction unmatched. CDR3 nucleotides: TGTGCCAGCAGCTTAGGGGACAGGGGCACTGAAGCTTTCTTT. This gives the protein CASSLGDRGTEAFF.

The chain carries TRBV4-1 and TRBJ1-2, with a tentative D call TRBD1 (5 bases). CDR3 size: 14 residues. Trimming removed 1 base from V and 6 bases from J, with 12 bases in between. In germline, CDR1 is MGHRA, CDR2 YSYEKL. CDR3 sequence: CASSQVGGGNGYTF. CDR3 DNA: TGCGCCAGCAGCCAAGTGGGGGGAGGGAATGGCTACACCTTC.

The chain recombines TRBV2 with TRBJ2-1; TRBD1 matches at 7 bases. With 2 bases clipped from V and 9 bases from J, the junction kept 16 bases outside the gene matches. Per the germline V gene, CDR1 is SNHLY and CDR2 is FYNNEI. CDR3 size: 17 residues. This CDR3 is CASSENWGHASGGEQFF. In DNA form, the CDR3 reads TGTGCCAGCAGTGAAAATTGGGGTCACGCGTCAGGGGGTGAGCAGTTCTTC.

The chain uses TRBV7-2 and TRBJ2-1; possible D gene TRBD1, 6 bases. Germline V gives CDR1 SGHTA, CDR2 FQGNSA. The CDR3 extends over 14 amino acids. The V end lost 2 bases, the J end lost 8 bases, and 13 bases lay between the germline ends. The DNA of the CDR3 is TGTGCCAGCAGCTTACAGACAGGCGGACATGAGCAGTTCTTC. Translating it yields CASSLQTGGHEQFF. The complete variable domain, with remaining parts taken from reference TRBV7-2 and TRBJ2-1, reads GAGVSQSPSNKVTEKGKDVELRCDPISGHTALYWYRQSLGQGLEFLIYFQGNSAPDKSGLPSDRFSAERTGGSVSTLTIQRTQQEDSAVYLCASSLQTGGHEQFFGPGTRLTVL.

The chain combines TRBV4-1 with TRBJ1-2; 9 bases map to TRBD1. With V trimmed by 5 bases and J by 7 bases, 14 bases remained unmatched. The CDR3 contains 16 residues. Germline CDR1 MGHRA, CDR2 YSYEKL. The CDR3, as DNA: TGCGCCAGCAGCAGCAACCCGGGACAGGGATTAAGTGGCTACACCTTC. Protein product: CASSSNPGQGLSGYTF.

This rearrangement joins TRBV11-3 to TRBJ2-3; TRBD2 might be the D (7 bases). V lost 3 bases to trimming and J lost 2 bases, with 9 bases between them. CDR1 SGHNT and CDR2 YENEEA come from the germline V gene. The CDR3 runs 14 residues. CDR3 DNA: TGTGCCAGCAGCTTTGGGGGGGCCACAGATACGCAGTATTTT. It yields the protein CASSFGGATDTQYF.

The chain has TRBV27 and TRBJ1-1; D is perhaps TRBD1 (5 bases). The CDR3 has 17 residues. Trimming removed 1 base from V and 3 bases from J, with 18 bases in between. CDR1 and CDR2 (germline): MNHEY, SMNVEV (reference sequence). The CDR3 DNA sequence: TGTGCCAGCAGTTTATACTTTGGCTCAGGGAAAGACACTGAAGCTTTCTTT. It yields the protein CASSLYFGSGKDTEAFF.

The chain is built from TRBV2 and TRBJ2-7; 11 bases map to TRBD2. Trimming took 9 bases from V and 4 from J; bases not matched to a gene: 5. Germline V gene sequence: CDR1 SNHLY, CDR2 FYNNEI. The CDR3 covers 13 residues. This CDR3 reads CASRLAGTYEQYF. DNA for the CDR3: TGTGCCAGTCGACTAGCGGGGACGTACGAGCAGTACTTC.